This TCR beta chain was sequenced during a study of T cells after posttransplantation cyclophosphamide. Regarding the study as a whole: Tissue-infiltrating T cells from skin or gut overlapped little with blood T cells.

Many counts were recorded for this clone. No antigen is known for it. Data came from immunoSEQ multiplex PCR; TCRdb stores just in-frame clones and leaves some out. This sample carries 25,000 to 30,000 clones, none of them present only once. The CDR3 contains 16 residues. V lost 6 bases, J lost 2 bases, and 7 bases stayed unmatched. In germline, CDR1 is LNHDA, CDR2 SQIVND (reference sequence). The clonotype comes from a man aged 50 to 59 in good health, CMV-negative, and a related stem cell transplant donor. Material: PBMCs. This chain connects TRBV19 to TRBJ2-7; 13 nucleotides align to TRBD2. The CDR3 nucleotides are TGTGCCAGTAGCCCGAGACTAGCGGGAGGAGCCTACGAGCAGTACTTC. Amino acid sequence: CASSPRLAGGAYEQYF. The whole variable domain, remainder taken from reference TRBV19 and TRBJ2-7, is DGGITQSPKYLFRKEGQNVTLSCEQNLNHDAMYWYRQDPGQGLRLIYYSQIVNDFQKGDIAEGYSVSREKKESFPLTVTSAQKNPTAFYLCASSPRLAGGAYEQYFGPGTRLTVT.